What follows are 17 T cell receptor beta chains derived from one specimen sequenced in a study of regulatory T cells in long-lasting Graves disease. Noted time point: newly diagnosed GD, antithyroid drugs for less than 3 months. PBMCs provided the RNA from which the TCR library was made. Arm-PCR of CDR3 regions and iRepertoire HTBI primers were the basis on which TCR beta libraries were built. From the multiplex PCR reads, TCRdb called clonotypes with MiXCR, one entry per CDR3 protein. The sample holds 580,000 or so distinct CDR3 sequences, about 16% seen once. The same data also contributed to another study, on T cells in Graves' hyperthyroidism and ophthalmopathy.

The material was peripheral blood mononuclear cells (PBMCs), obtained at new diagnosis, from a patient treated with antithyroid drugs. These receptors were taken from a man younger than 35 with Graves disease.

In regard to this clonotype: A clone one base away is much larger, so this may be a read error. The rearrangement uses TRBV10-3 and TRBJ1-2; D is undetermined. This CDR3 is 14 amino acids long. Germline CDR1 ENHRY, CDR2 SYGVKD. CDR3 in DNA: TGTGCCATCAGTGAGTCGAGTCAGACCTATGACTACACCTTC. The encoded protein is CAISESSQTYDYTF.

This clonotype was observed many times. The gene calls are TRBV7-3 and TRBJ2-7, with 9 bases identical to TRBD2. Trimming at V came to 2 bases and at J to 0 bases, leaving 2 bases not matched to a gene. Germline-derived CDR1 and CDR2 are SGHTA and FQGTGA. CDR3 length: 15 residues. The CDR3 nucleotides are TGTGCCAGCAGCTTAGCGGGAGGGAGCTCCTACGAGCAGTACTTC. Translating it yields CASSLAGGSSYEQYF.

Ten or more counts support this clonotype. The V gene is TRBV20-1, the J gene TRBJ2-3, with 8 nucleotides matching TRBD2. J gave up 10 bases and V 5 bases, and 17 bases lay outside the gene matches. This CDR3 has 15 residues. Germline V gives CDR1 DFQATT, CDR2 SNEGSKA (reference sequence). In nucleotides, the CDR3 is TGCAGTGCTCGGATTAGCGGGATTCATGTTTTGGCGCAGTATTTT. This sequence encodes CSARISGIHVLAQYF.

The rearrangement uses TRBV24-1 and TRBJ1-1; TRBD1 aligns across 9 bases. Germline CDR1 and CDR2: KGHDR and SFDVKD. V gave up 10 bases and J gave up 4 bases; unmatched junction bases: 18. The CDR3 runs to 17 residues. The CDR3 loop reads CATRPLGGTGKVTEAFF. DNA of the CDR3: TGTGCCACACGGCCTTTAGGTGGGACAGGGAAAGTCACTGAAGCTTTCTTT.

Of note for this clonotype: At one end the junction does not follow the germline gene, possibly because of a read error. CDR3 nucleotide sequence: TGTGCCAGCCGCCAAGGGACAGGGGATGGCTACACCTTC. Translating gives CASRQGTGDGYTF. The genes are TRBV3-1 and TRBJ1-2; 10 nucleotides line up with TRBD1. CDR1 and CDR2 (germline): LGHDT, YNNKEL (reference sequence). The CDR3 runs to 13 residues.

This clonotype has at least ten counts. The rearrangement links TRBV11-2 to TRBJ2-7; D remains ambiguous. V gave up 4 bases and J gave up 1 base, with 14 bases separating them. Germline-derived CDR1 and CDR2 are SGHAT and FQNNGV. The CDR3 runs to 15 residues. The CDR3, as DNA: TGTGCCAGCAGCTCCTCTCCGGTCTCTTCCTACGAGCAGTACTTC. This gives the protein CASSSSPVSSYEQYF.

The table lists this clonotype with many counts. The genes are TRBV20-1 and TRBJ2-5; TRBD2 might be the D (5 bases). Trimming cost V 6 bases and J 5 bases, with 16 bases left between them. Per the germline V gene, CDR1 is DFQATT and CDR2 is SNEGSKA (reference sequence). The length of the CDR3 is 13 residues. CDR3 sequence (DNA): TGCAGTGCCCATGAACTAGGACGGGAGACCCAGTACTTC. It is translated as CSAHELGRETQYF.

The chain uses TRBV19 and TRBJ1-5; the D is unclear. The length of the CDR3 is 15 residues. Looked up from germline, CDR1 is LNHDA and CDR2 is SQIVND (reference sequence). V lost 6 bases, J lost 1 base, and 13 bases lay in between. As DNA, the CDR3 is TGTGCCAGTAGCACGACATATGGAAGCAATCAGCCCCAGCATTTT. Protein: CASSTTYGSNQPQHF.

This clonotype has more than one count but fewer than ten. A much larger clonotype is one base distant, so this may be a read error. This is likely a read error, given that the CDR3 carries no conserved phenylalanine or tryptophan at its end. The genes are TRBV18 and TRBJ1-1; D gene unclear. Trimming left V 2 bases short and J 7 bases short, with 8 bases between. Germline V gives CDR1 KGHSH, CDR2 LQKENI. The CDR3 runs 12 residues. The CDR3 loop reads CASSPEAIEAFL. CDR3 DNA sequence: TGTGCCAGCTCACCAGAGGCCATTGAAGCTTTCCTT.

The table lists this clonotype with a few counts. The CDR3 DNA follows: TGTGCCAGCAGATTACGTCAGGGTGATGGAAACACCATATATTTT. This sequence encodes CASRLRQGDGNTIYF. The V gene is TRBV7-6, the J gene TRBJ1-3, with D maybe TRBD1 (5 bases). The CDR3 spans 15 residues. Per the germline V gene, CDR1 is SGHVS and CDR2 is FNYEAQ. The V end was cut by 6 bases, the J end by 3 bases, with 15 bases between.

As for this clonotype: One end of the junction varies from germline; a read error may be responsible. This sequence joins TRBV6-5 and TRBJ2-1; TRBD2 might be the D (5 bases). Germline assignment: CDR1 MNHEY and CDR2 SVGAGI. CDR3 length equals 11 residues. The CDR3 bases are TGTGCCAGCAGTTACGACGGACTGCCAGCCTTC. Translated: CASSYDGLPAF.

There are many counts of this clonotype. This chain uses TRBV28 with TRBJ2-7, with TRBD2 identical over 9 bases. CDR1 and CDR2 from the germline V gene are MDHEN and SYDVKM. V lost 6 bases, J lost 4 bases, and 16 bases stayed unmatched. This CDR3 is 17 amino acids long. This CDR3 reads CASSHTNLSGSPYEQYF. Here the CDR3 DNA reads TGTGCCAGCAGCCACACAAACCTTAGCGGGAGTCCGTACGAGCAGTACTTC.

This sequence joins TRBV5-1 and TRBJ1-2; perhaps TRBD1 as D (5 bases). CDR1 is SGHRS and CDR2 is YFSETQ in the germline V gene. The V end was cut by 0 bases, the J end by 2 bases, with 8 bases between. The length of the CDR3 is 14 residues. For the CDR3, the DNA is TGCGCCAGCAGCTTGGGGGACCTAAACTATGGCTACACCTTC. Protein sequence: CASSLGDLNYGYTF.

This rearrangement joins TRBV15 to TRBJ2-3; 11 positions agree with TRBD2. This CDR3 has 18 residues. V lost 0 bases and J lost 0; bases outside the gene matches: 5. Per germline, CDR1 LNHNV and CDR2 YYDKDF (reference sequence). CDR3 sequence reads: CATSREASGRSSTDTQYF. The CDR3 DNA reads as TGTGCCACCAGCAGAGAGGCTAGCGGGAGGTCTAGCACAGATACGCAGTATTTT.

This clonotype was observed a handful of times. The chain joins TRBV7-8 to TRBJ2-7, with 7 bases that match TRBD1. The germline gives CDR1 SGHVS, CDR2 FQNEAQ. V lost 4 bases to trimming and J lost 0 bases; unmatched junction nucleotides: 9. The CDR3 contains 16 residues. Written as DNA, the CDR3 is TGTGCCAGCAGCTCAAGGACAGGAAGGAGCTCCTACGAGCAGTACTTC. It yields the protein CASSSRTGRSSYEQYF.

This clonotype appeared many times. For the CDR3, the DNA is TGTGCCAGCAGCGCACAGCCCGGAGGGTACGAGCAGTACTTC. Protein product: CASSAQPGGYEQYF. The chain uses TRBV7-9 and TRBJ2-7; the D gene is possibly TRBD2 (6 bases). CDR1 SEHNR and CDR2 FQNEAQ come from the germline V gene (reference sequence). This CDR3 contains 14 residues. V gave up 5 bases and J gave up 4 bases, with 15 bases separating them.

This clonotype was picked up a small number of times. The chain has TRBV12-3 or TRBV12-4 and TRBJ1-3; D unclear. CDR3 length: 14 amino acids. V was shortened by 5 bases and J by 4 bases, with 12 bases between the two germline ends. The CDR3 spells CASSRRTLGNTIYF. DNA for the CDR3: TGTGCCAGCAGTCGGCGGACTCTAGGAAACACCATATATTTT.